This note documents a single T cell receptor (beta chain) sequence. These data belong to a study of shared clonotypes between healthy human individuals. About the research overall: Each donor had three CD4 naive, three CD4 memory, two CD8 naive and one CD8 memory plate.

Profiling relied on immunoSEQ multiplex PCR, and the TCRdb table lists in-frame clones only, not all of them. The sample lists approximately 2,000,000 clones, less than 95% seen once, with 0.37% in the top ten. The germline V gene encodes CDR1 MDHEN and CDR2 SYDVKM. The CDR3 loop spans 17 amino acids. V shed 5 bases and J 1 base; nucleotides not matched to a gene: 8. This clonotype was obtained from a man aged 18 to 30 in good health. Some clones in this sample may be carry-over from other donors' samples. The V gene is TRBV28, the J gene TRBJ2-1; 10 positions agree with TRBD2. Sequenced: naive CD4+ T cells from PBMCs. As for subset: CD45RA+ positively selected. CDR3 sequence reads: CASSQSAGGESYNEQFF. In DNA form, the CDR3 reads TGTGCCAGCAGTCAATCAGCGGGAGGGGAATCCTACAATGAGCAGTTCTTC.